This T cell receptor (beta chain) was observed in a study of T-cell memory formation after mild COVID-19 listed by TCRdb under 2021. As for the study more broadly: TCR sequence clusters from the two donors were found to be largely donor specific. Longitudinal TCRalpha and TCRbeta repertoire sequencing tracked T-cell clones expanding and contracting after mild COVID-19 in a couple of donors. The cohort was made up of two young adult volunteers, one female and one male, who were previously healthy.

Ficoll-Paque density gradient centrifugation was used to isolate PBMCs. This sample was sequenced with an Illumina NovaSeq 6000. cDNA libraries for TCRalpha and TCRbeta were prepared by 5'RACE using constant-segment primers, with sample barcodes and unique molecular identifiers added. RNA was extracted from every sample with Trizol reagent. Amplification of the libraries took two PCR steps, and the second step added a second sample barcode plus Illumina TruSeq adapters. The libraries were sequenced on an Illumina NovaSeq using 2 x 150 bp paired-end reads. As for the authors' bioinformatics: Demultiplexing of reads and collapsing into UMI-guided consensus sequences were performed with migec v1.2.7. Using mixcr v2.1.11, UMI consensuses were aligned to TRA and TRB V and J templates and then assembled into clonotypes. A clonotype was counted as expanded or contracted only if both edgeR and NoisET called the change significant, with noise models trained on biological replicates. For edgeR calls, the cutoffs were a false discovery rate-adjusted p below 0.01 and a log2 fold-change threshold of 1. As an exploratory analysis of dynamics, PCA with hierarchical clustering was applied to max-normalized trajectories of the 1000 most abundant clonotypes. The CD4 or CD8 phenotype of responding clones was assigned using the separately sequenced CD4+ and CD8+ repertoires. TCRdb redid the processing of the public reads, applying fastp at Q25 and MiXCR, and retained in-frame beta chains. Every distinct CDR3 protein forms one entry, paired with its most common genes and DNA. These V and J calls originate from TCRdb's pipeline instead of the authors' own analysis. The sample includes hundreds of thousands of distinct CDR3 sequences, with 25% to 30% observed a single time. The ten biggest clones cover about 13% of the sample.

Worth noting for this clonotype: No cognate antigen has been identified for it. Base qualities are not provided; no much larger clone lies one nucleotide away.

Findings and caveats that apply to the study as a whole: The study included only a couple of mild cases, and larger cohorts that include severe cases with pre-infection samples were judged to be necessary. Some responding clones were detected in pre-infection memory, which suggested that pre-existing cross-reactive memory T cells had joined the SARS-CoV-2 response. Contracting CD4+ clones turned up mainly in the CM and EM memory subsets, whereas EMRA was where CD8+ clones were enriched. From day 15 to 85, contracting clones showed balanced CD4/CD8 phenotypes, whereas a second wave of clones that expanded from day 15 to 37 leaned towards CD4+. The second-wave clones that peaked on day 37 were not confirmed to be SARS-CoV-2 specific.

The CDR3 runs 17 residues from the cysteine to the phenylalanine. Of all the DNA, just the CDR3 is kept, 51 bases in frame from base 1. Taken from the germline V gene (reference sequence), the CDR1 and CDR2 loops are LGHDT and YNNKEL. Trimming at the junction amounts to 3 bases on V and 0 bases on J, and the germline ends lie 12 bases apart. Material for sequencing was PBMCs or a T cell subset sorted from them (not recorded which). The sequence joins TRBV3-1 to TRBJ2-6; no D segment can be confidently identified. The receptor's source is an adult woman who had mild COVID-19 (a few samples of this study predate the infection). The sample titles of this study are shuffled in the database, so cell type and time point are left out; the donor was told from shared clones. The CDR3 loop reads CASSHQDPISGANVLTF. The nucleotides read TGTGCCAGCAGCCACCAGGATCCGATCTCTGGGGCCAACGTCCTGACTTTC.